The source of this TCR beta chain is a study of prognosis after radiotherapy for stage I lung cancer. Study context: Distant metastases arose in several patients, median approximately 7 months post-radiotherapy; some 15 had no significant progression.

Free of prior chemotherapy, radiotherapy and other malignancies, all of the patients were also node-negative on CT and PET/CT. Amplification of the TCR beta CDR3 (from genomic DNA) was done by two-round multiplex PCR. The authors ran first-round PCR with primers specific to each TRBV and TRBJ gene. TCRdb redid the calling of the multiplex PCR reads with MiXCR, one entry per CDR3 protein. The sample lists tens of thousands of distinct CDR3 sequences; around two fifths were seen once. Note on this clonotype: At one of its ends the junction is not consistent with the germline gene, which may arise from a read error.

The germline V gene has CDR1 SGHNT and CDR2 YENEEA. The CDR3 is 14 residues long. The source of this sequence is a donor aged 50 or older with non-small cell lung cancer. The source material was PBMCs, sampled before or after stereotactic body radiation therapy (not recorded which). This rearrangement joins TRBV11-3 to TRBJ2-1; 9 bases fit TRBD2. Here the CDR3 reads CASSSGTSSYEHFF. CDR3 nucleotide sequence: TGTGCCAGCAGCTCCGGGACTAGCTCCTATGAGCATTTCTTC.